The T cell receptor beta chain described here comes from a study of CD8+CD57+ T cells in acquired aplastic anemia. Study findings and constraints: Comparison of patients with controls identified almost 30 shared CD8+ CDR3 sequences.

The V gene's germline CDR1 is WNHNN and CDR2 SYGVQD (reference sequence). The CDR3 runs to 13 residues. Trimming pared 8 bases from V and 2 bases from J, leaving 11 bases between. Notes on this clonotype: Its antigen remains unknown.

The patients chosen for sequencing had shown expansion of CD8+CD57+ cells (detected by flow cytometry). Patients were untreated when blood was sampled. CDR3 and TCR beta VDJ profiling relied on a genomic DNA template. MiXCR was run by TCRdb on the reads, yielding one entry per CDR3 protein. The sample yields fewer than 200,000 distinct CDR3 sequences, 47% seen once. The origin of this receptor is a human donor with aplastic anemia. Sequenced material: sorted CD4+, CD8+, or CD8+CD57+ T cells (not recorded which) from PBMCs. This chain uses TRBV10-1 with TRBJ2-3; no reliable D call. The CDR3 DNA sequence: TGCGCCAGCTCAGCCCTACCCACAGATACGCAGTATTTT. It yields the protein CASSALPTDTQYF.